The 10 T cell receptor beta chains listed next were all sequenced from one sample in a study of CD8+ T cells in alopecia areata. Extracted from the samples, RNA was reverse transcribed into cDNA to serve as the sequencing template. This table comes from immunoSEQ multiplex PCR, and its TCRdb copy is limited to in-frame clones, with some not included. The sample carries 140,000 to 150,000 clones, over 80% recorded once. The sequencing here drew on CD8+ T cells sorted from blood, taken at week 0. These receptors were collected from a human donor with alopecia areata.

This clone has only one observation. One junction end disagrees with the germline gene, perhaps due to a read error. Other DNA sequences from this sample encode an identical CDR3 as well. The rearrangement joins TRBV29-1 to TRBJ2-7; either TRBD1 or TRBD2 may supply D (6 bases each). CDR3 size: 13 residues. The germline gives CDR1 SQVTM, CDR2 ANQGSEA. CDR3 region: CSVESGASYEQYF. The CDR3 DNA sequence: TGCAGCGTTGAATCGGGGGCTTCCTATGAGCAGTACTTC.

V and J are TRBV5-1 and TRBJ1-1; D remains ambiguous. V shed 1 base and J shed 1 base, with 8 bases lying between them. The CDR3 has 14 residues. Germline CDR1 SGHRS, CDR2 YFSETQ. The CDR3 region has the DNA TGCGCCAGCAGCTTGACGGGTGAGAACACTGAAGCTTTCTTT. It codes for CASSLTGENTEAFF. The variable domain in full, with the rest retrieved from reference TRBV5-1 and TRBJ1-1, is KAGVTQTPRYLIKTRGQQVTLSCSPISGHRSVSWYQQTPGQGLQFLFEYFSETQRNKGNFPGRFSGRQFSNSRSEMNVSTLELGDSALYLCASSLTGENTEAFFGQGTRLTVV.

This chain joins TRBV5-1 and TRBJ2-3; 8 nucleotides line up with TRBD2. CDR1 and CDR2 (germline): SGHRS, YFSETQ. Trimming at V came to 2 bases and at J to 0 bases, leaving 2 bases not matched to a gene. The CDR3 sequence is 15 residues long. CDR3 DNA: TGCGCCAGCAGCTTAACTAGCGGCAGCACAGATACGCAGTATTTT. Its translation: CASSLTSGSTDTQYF. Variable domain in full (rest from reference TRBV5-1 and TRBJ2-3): KAGVTQTPRYLIKTRGQQVTLSCSPISGHRSVSWYQQTPGQGLQFLFEYFSETQRNKGNFPGRFSGRQFSNSRSEMNVSTLELGDSALYLCASSLTSGSTDTQYFGPGTRLTVL.

This CDR3 is CASAAWRQETQYF. The CDR3 DNA is TGTGCCAGCGCCGCCTGGAGACAAGAGACCCAGTACTTC. The chain recombines TRBV2 with TRBJ2-5, with unresolved D. The germline CDR1 and CDR2 sequences are SNHLY and FYNNEI. The CDR3 runs 13 residues. The germline V and J ends were trimmed by 8 bases and 2 bases, with 12 bases remaining between them.

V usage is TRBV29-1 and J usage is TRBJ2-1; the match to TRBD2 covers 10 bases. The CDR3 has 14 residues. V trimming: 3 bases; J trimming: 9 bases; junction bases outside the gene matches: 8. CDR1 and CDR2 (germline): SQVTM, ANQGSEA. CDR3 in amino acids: CSVDGPSGGSEQFF. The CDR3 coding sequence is TGCAGCGTTGACGGGCCTAGCGGGGGAAGTGAGCAGTTCTTC.

In nucleotides, the CDR3 is TGTGCCAGCAGCTTAGCGGACTTCTGGCCCACAGATACGCAGTATTTT. Protein product: CASSLADFWPTDTQYF. The chain uses TRBV7-2 and TRBJ2-3; TRBD2 is a possible D gene (5 bases). The germline V and J ends were trimmed by 0 bases and 2 bases, with 12 bases remaining between them. The CDR3 loop spans 16 amino acids. The germline gives CDR1 SGHTA, CDR2 FQGNSA.

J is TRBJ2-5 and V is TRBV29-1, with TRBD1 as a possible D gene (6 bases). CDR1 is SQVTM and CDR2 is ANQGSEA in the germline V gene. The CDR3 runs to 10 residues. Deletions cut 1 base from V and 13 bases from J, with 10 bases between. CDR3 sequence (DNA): TGCAGCGTTGAAGCGGGACAACGGTACTTC. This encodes CSVEAGQRYF.

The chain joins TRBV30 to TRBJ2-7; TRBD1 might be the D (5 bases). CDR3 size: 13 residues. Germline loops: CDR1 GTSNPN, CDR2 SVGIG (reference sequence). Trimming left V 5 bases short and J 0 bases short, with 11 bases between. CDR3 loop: CAWGKGYSYEQYF. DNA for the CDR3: TGTGCCTGGGGGAAGGGGTACTCCTACGAGCAGTACTTC.

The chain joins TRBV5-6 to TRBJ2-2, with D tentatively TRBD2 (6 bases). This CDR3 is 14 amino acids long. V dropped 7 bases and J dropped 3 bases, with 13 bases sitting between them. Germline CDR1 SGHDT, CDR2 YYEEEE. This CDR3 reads CASGQGLHTGELFF. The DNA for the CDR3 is TGTGCCAGCGGACAAGGACTACACACCGGGGAGCTGTTTTTT.

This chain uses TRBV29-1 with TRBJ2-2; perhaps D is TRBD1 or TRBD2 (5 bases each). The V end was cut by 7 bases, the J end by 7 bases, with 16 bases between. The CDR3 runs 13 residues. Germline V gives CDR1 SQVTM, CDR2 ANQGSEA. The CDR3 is CSAEARGDGELFF. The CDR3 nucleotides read TGCAGCGCCGAGGCTAGGGGAGACGGGGAGCTGTTTTTT.